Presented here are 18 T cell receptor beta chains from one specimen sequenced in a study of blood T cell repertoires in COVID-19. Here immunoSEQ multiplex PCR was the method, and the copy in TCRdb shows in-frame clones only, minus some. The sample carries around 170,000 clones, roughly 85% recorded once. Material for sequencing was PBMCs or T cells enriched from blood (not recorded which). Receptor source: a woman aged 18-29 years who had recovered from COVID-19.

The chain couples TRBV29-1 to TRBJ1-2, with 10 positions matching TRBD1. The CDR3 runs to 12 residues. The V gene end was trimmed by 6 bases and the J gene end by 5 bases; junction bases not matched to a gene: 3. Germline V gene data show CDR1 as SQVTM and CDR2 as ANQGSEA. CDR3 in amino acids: CSVDRGGYGYTF. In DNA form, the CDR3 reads TGCAGCGTGGACAGGGGGGGGTATGGCTACACCTTC.

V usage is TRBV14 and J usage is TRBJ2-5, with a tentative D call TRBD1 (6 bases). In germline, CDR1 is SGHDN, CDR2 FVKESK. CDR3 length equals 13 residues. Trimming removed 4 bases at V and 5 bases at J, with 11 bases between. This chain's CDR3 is CASSLQGWETQYF. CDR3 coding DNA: TGTGCCAGCAGCCTACAGGGTTGGGAGACCCAGTACTTC.

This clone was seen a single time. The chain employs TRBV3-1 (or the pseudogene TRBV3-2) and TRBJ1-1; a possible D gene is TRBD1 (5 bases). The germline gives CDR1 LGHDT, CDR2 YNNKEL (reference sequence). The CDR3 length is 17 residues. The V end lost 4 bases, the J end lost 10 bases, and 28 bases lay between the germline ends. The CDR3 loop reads CASSLMAQGGLPPLAFF. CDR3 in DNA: TGTGCCAGCAGCCTAATGGCCCAGGGTGGGCTACCTCCTTTAGCTTTCTTT.

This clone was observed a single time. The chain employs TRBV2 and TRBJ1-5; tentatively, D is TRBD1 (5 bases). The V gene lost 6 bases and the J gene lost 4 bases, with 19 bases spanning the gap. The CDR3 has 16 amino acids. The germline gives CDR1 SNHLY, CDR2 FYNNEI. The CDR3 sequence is CASRGDQEANNQPQHF. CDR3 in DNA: TGTGCCAGCAGAGGGGATCAGGAAGCTAATAATCAGCCCCAGCATTTT. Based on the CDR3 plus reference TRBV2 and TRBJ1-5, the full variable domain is EPEVTQTPSHQVTQMGQEVILRCVPISNHLYFYWYRQILGQKVEFLVSFYNNEISEKSEIFDDQFSVERPDGSNFTLKIRSTKLEDSAMYFCASRGDQEANNQPQHFGDGTRLSIL.

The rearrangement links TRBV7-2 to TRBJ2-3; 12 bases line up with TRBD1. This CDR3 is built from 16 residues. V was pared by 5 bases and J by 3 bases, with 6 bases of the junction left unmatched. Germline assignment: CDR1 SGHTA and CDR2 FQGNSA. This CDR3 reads CASSPPGQGATDTQYF. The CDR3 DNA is TGTGCCAGCAGCCCACCGGGACAGGGGGCGACAGATACGCAGTATTTT.

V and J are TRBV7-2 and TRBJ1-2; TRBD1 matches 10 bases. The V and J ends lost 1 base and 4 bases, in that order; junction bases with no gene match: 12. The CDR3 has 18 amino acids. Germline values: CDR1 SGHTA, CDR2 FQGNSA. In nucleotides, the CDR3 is TGTGCCAGCAGCTTAGTGGGAGCGGGACAGGGGCTAAGCTATGGCTACACCTTC. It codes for CASSLVGAGQGLSYGYTF. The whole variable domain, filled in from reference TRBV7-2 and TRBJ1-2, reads GAGVSQSPSNKVTEKGKDVELRCDPISGHTALYWYRQSLGQGLEFLIYFQGNSAPDKSGLPSDRFSAERTGGSVSTLTIQRTQQEDSAVYLCASSLVGAGQGLSYGYTFGSGTRLTVV.

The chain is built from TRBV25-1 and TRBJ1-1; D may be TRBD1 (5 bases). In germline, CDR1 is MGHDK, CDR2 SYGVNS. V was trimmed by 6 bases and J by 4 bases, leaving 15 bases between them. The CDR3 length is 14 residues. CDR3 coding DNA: TGTGCCAGCAGAGATGGGGGGACGAGCACTGAAGCTTTCTTT. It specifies CASRDGGTSTEAFF.

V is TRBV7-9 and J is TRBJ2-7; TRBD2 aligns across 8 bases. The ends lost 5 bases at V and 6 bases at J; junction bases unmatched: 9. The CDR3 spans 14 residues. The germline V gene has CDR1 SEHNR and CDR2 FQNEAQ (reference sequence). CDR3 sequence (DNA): TGTGCCAGCAGCCGGGGGGGGCTGCAGGGCGAGCAGTACTTC. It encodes CASSRGGLQGEQYF.

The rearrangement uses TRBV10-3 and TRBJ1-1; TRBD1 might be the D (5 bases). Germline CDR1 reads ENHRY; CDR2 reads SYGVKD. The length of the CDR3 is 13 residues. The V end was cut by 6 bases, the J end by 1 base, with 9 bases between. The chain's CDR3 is CAISLGGNTEAFF. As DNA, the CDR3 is TGTGCCATCAGCCTGGGGGGGAACACTGAAGCTTTCTTT.

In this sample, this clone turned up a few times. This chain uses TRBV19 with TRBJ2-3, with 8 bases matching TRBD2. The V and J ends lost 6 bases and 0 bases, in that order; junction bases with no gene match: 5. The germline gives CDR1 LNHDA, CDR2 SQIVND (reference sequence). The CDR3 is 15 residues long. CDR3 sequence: CASSLTSGSTDTQYF. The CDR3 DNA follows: TGTGCCAGTAGCTTAACTAGCGGTAGCACAGATACGCAGTATTTT.

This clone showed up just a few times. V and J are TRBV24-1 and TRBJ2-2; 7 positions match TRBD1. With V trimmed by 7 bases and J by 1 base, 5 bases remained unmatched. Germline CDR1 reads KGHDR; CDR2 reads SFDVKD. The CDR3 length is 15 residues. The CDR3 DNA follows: TGTGCCACCAGGGGCAGGGACAGGAACACCGGGGAGCTGTTTTTT. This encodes CATRGRDRNTGELFF.

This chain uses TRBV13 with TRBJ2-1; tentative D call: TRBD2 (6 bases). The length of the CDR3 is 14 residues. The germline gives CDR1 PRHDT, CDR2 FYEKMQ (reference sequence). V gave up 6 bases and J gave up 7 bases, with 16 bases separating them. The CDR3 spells CASSRLVQWNEQFF. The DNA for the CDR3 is TGTGCCAGCAGTCGACTAGTTCAATGGAATGAGCAGTTCTTC. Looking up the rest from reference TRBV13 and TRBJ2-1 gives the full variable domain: AAGVIQSPRHLIKEKRETATLKCYPIPRHDTVYWYQQGPGQDPQFLISFYEKMQSDKGSIPDRFSAQQFSDYHSELNMSSLELGDSALYFCASSRLVQWNEQFFGPGTRLTVL.

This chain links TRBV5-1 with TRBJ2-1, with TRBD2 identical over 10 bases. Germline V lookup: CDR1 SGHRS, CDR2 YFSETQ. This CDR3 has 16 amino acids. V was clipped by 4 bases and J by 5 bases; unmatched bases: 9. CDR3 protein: CASSEPGTSVHNEQFF. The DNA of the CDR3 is TGCGCCAGCAGCGAACCCGGGACTAGCGTACACAATGAGCAGTTCTTC.

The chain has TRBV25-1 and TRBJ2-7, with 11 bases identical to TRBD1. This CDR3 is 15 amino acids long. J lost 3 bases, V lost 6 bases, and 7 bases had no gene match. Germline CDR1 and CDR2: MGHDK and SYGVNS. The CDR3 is CASSPGQGANYEQYF. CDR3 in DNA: TGTGCCAGCAGCCCCGGACAGGGGGCCAACTACGAGCAGTACTTC.

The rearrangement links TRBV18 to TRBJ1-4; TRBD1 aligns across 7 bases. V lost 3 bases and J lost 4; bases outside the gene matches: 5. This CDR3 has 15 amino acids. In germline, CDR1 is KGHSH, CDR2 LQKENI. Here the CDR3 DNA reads TGTGCCAGCTCACCTGGGGGACAGCTTAATGAAAAACTGTTTTTT. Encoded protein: CASSPGGQLNEKLFF.

CDR3 sequence (DNA): TGTGCCTGGAGTTTTATTAATCAGCCCCAGCATTTT. Its protein product is CAWSFINQPQHF. The chain couples TRBV30 to TRBJ1-5, with D unclear. The length of the CDR3 is 12 residues. Trimming took 2 bases from V and 4 from J, leaving 6 bases between them. CDR1 and CDR2 from the germline V gene are GTSNPN and SVGIG (reference sequence).

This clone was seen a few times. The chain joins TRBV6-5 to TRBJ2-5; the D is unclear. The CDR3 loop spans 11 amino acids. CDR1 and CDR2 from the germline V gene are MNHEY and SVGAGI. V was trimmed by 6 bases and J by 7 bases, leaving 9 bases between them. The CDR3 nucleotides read TGTGCCAGCAGCCTGCTCGGGACCCAGTACTTC. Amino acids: CASSLLGTQYF.

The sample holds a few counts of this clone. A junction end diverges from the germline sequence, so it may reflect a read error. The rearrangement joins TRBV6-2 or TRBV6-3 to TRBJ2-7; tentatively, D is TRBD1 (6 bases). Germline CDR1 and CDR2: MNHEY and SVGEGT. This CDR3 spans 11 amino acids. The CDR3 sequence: CASSYEGDVSF. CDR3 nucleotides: TGTGCCAGCAGTTACGAGGGGGACGTGAGCTTC.